This section outlines one T cell receptor (beta chain) sequence together with its context. The data derive from a study of technical replicates of blood from a few donors. Trimming took off 1 base at V and 8 bases at J, with 11 bases between the two ends. Germline V gene sequence: CDR1 SGHTA, CDR2 FQGNSA. This CDR3 has 13 amino acids. The protocol was immunoSEQ multiplex PCR, while the TCRdb copy is restricted to in-frame clones and leaves out a portion. The sample holds roughly 80,000 clones; around 89% are singletons and the top ten take about 0.38%. Sequenced input: T cells isolated from PBMCs. The chain has TRBV7-2 and TRBJ1-2, with D unclear. This TCR was sampled from a human donor in good health. CDR3 amino acids: CASSLGGTQGYTF. The CDR3 DNA sequence: TGTGCCAGCAGCTTAGGAGGTACTCAGGGCTACACCTTC.